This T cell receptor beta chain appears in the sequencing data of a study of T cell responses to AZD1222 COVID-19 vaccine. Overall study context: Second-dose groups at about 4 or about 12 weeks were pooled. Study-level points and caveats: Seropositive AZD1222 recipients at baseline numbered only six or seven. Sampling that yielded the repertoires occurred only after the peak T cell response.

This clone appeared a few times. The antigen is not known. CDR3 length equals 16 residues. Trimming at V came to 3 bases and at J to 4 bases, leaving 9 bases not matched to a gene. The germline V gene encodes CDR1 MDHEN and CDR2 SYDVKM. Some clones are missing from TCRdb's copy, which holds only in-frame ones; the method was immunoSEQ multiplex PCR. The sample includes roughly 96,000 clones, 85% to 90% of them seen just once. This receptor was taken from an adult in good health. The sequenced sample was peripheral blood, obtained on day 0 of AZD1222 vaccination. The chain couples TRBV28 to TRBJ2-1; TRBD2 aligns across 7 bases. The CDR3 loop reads CASSLASSGPYNEQFF. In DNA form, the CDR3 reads TGTGCCAGCAGTTTGGCCTCTAGCGGACCGTACAATGAGCAGTTCTTC.